The subject of this entry is one TCR beta chain. Deletions cut 5 bases from V and 5 bases from J, with 13 bases between. Germline CDR1 reads MNHEY; CDR2 reads SMNVEV (reference sequence). This CDR3 contains 13 residues. This sample is part of a study of sequential checkpoint blockade in melanoma. Overall study context: Both treatment sequences were followed by maintenance nivolumab.

Profiled with immunoSEQ multiplex PCR; TCRdb holds only in-frame clones, not every one. The sample contains nearly 11,000 clones, approximately 80% of which appear only once. As for treatment: randomized to nivolumab then ipilimumab (arm A) or the reverse (arm B). DNA-damaging chemotherapy had not been given to any patient beforehand. PBMC sorting kept live CD3+CD8+ cells without CD19 or CD56. This TCR was recovered from a human donor with melanoma. The rearrangement uses TRBV27 and TRBJ2-7; D is perhaps TRBD1 (6 bases). The sequenced sample was CD8+ T cells sorted from blood (inferred from file names), obtained from a patient given nivolumab and ipilimumab in sequence. CDR3 loop: CASSRNRAHEQYF. The CDR3 DNA is TGTGCCAGCAGTCGAAACAGGGCCCACGAGCAGTACTTC.